The 20 T cell receptor beta chains given below trace back to one sample, sequenced in a study of PD-L1 blockade in urothelial cancer. As for time point: peripheral blood 6 weeks after treatment start. The method was immunoSEQ multiplex PCR; TCRdb's version includes in-frame clones alone and lacks a portion of them. Here the sample spans 100,000 to 150,000 clones, around 86% being singletons. Material: PBMCs, obtained around atezolizumab (anti-PD-L1) treatment. The receptors originated from a man aged 50 to 60 with urothelial cancer.

The genes are TRBV19 and TRBJ2-5; D remains unclear. V was pared by 5 bases and J by 4 bases, with 5 bases between. In germline, CDR1 is LNHDA, CDR2 SQIVND (reference sequence). This CDR3 has 11 residues. CDR3 DNA: TGTGCCAGTAGTTTTAGAGAGACCCAGTACTTC. Translating it yields CASSFRETQYF.

The chain joins TRBV2 to TRBJ1-1; 7 bases line up with TRBD1. Germline values: CDR1 SNHLY, CDR2 FYNNEI. After removal of 4 bases from V and 5 bases from J, the junction contained 7 bases not matched to a gene. The CDR3 has 14 residues. CDR3 sequence (DNA): TGTGCCAGCAGTGTGGCCAGGGGGAATACTGAAGCTTTCTTT. Translation: CASSVARGNTEAFF.

The J gene is TRBJ2-3, the V gene TRBV6-1; TRBD2 might be the D (6 bases). This CDR3 region has 14 residues. Germline V gene sequence: CDR1 MNHNS, CDR2 SASEGT. Trimming removed 5 bases at V and 2 bases at J, with 11 bases between. The CDR3 DNA follows: TGTGCCAGCAGTCCGGGACTTCACACAGATACGCAGTATTTT. The encoded protein is CASSPGLHTDTQYF.

The chain joins TRBV6-6 to TRBJ2-2, with 8 bases aligning to TRBD2. Germline CDR1 reads MNHNY; CDR2 reads SVGAGI (reference sequence). There are 14 residues in the CDR3. J gave up 7 bases and V 2 bases, and 3 bases lay outside the gene matches. The CDR3 DNA sequence: TGTGCCAGCAGTTACAACGGGGGGGGCGGGGAGCTGTTTTTT. Translation gives CASSYNGGGGELFF.

V and J are TRBV4-2 and TRBJ1-3; D may be TRBD1 (6 bases). The CDR3 has 19 residues. V was trimmed by 0 bases and J by 4 bases, leaving 22 bases between them. Germline loops: CDR1 LGHNA, CDR2 YNFKEQ. The CDR3 loop reads CASSQDPWGTRGLGNTIYF. The CDR3 DNA is TGTGCCAGCAGCCAAGACCCGTGGGGGACACGGGGTCTCGGAAACACCATATATTTT.

The CDR3, as DNA: TGTGCCAGCAGCTTACAGGGGGATCAGCCCCAGCATTTT. It specifies CASSLQGDQPQHF. V usage is TRBV7-8 and J usage is TRBJ1-5; 7 bases align to TRBD1. Germline V gene lookup returns CDR1 SGHVS and CDR2 FQNEAQ. The V segment lost 2 bases and the J segment 5 bases; nucleotides outside the gene matches: 0. The CDR3 has 13 residues.

The rearrangement uses TRBV28 and TRBJ2-1; 14 bases line up with TRBD2. The CDR3 runs to 16 residues. The germline CDR1 and CDR2 sequences are MDHEN and SYDVKM. V gave up 4 bases and J gave up 4 bases; unmatched junction bases: 3. CDR3 DNA sequence: TGTGCCAGCAGTTCCGGGACTAGCGGGGGATACAATGAGCAGTTCTTC. Residues: CASSSGTSGGYNEQFF.

The genes are TRBV28 and TRBJ2-7, with 8 nucleotides matching TRBD1. Per germline, CDR1 MDHEN and CDR2 SYDVKM. The length of the CDR3 is 16 residues. V was clipped by 0 bases and J by 4 bases; unmatched bases: 8. This chain's CDR3 is CASSLWAGGLGYEQYF. The CDR3 DNA reads as TGTGCCAGCAGTTTATGGGCAGGGGGCCTGGGGTACGAGCAGTACTTC.

The chain couples TRBV14 to TRBJ2-7; D unresolved. Trimming left V 1 base short and J 2 bases short, with 9 bases between. Germline CDR1 reads SGHDN; CDR2 reads FVKESK. The length of the CDR3 is 14 residues. The CDR3 loop is CASSQGRSAYEQYF. CDR3 nucleotide sequence: TGTGCCAGCAGCCAAGGCAGGTCAGCCTACGAGCAGTACTTC.

The genes are TRBV18 and TRBJ1-5; 10 bases are a match to TRBD1. Per the germline V gene, CDR1 is KGHSH and CDR2 is LQKENI. The CDR3 is 16 residues long. With V trimmed by 4 bases and J by 9 bases, 12 bases remained unmatched. The CDR3 loop is CASSQLGQGGVRPQHF. In DNA form, the CDR3 reads TGTGCCAGCTCACAATTAGGACAGGGGGGCGTTCGGCCCCAGCATTTT.

The V gene is TRBV2, the J gene TRBJ2-3; the D gene is possibly TRBD2 (5 bases). V was pared by 6 bases and J by 4 bases, with 14 bases between. The CDR3 has 14 residues. Germline assignment: CDR1 SNHLY and CDR2 FYNNEI. The CDR3 DNA reads TGTGCCAGCAGGTTCCTTCTAGCAGCAGATACGCAGTATTTT. It yields the protein CASRFLLAADTQYF.

This chain joins TRBV5-1 and TRBJ1-4; 7 bases are shared with TRBD1. The CDR3 is 16 amino acids. The V and J ends lost 0 bases and 3 bases, in that order; junction bases with no gene match: 5. From germline, CDR1 is SGHRS and CDR2 YFSETQ. The CDR3 coding sequence is TGCGCCAGCAGCTTGGCCCGCGGGACAGCTAATGAAAAACTGTTTTTT. This sequence encodes CASSLARGTANEKLFF.

The chain has TRBV5-4 and TRBJ2-6; D is perhaps TRBD1 (5 bases). This CDR3 has 15 amino acids. V was trimmed by 4 bases and J by 0 bases, leaving 8 bases between them. Germline assignment: CDR1 SGHNT and CDR2 YYREEE (reference sequence). Here the CDR3 reads CASSHDSSGANVLTF. The CDR3 bases are TGTGCCAGCAGCCACGACAGCTCTGGGGCCAACGTCCTGACTTTC.

This chain links TRBV5-1 with TRBJ2-5; weak D call: TRBD2 (6 bases). The ends were cut back, 4 bases at V and 5 bases at J, with 18 bases in the middle. Germline loops: CDR1 SGHRS, CDR2 YFSETQ. CDR3 length: 15 amino acids. The CDR3 spells CASSPEGLGGETQYF. The CDR3 DNA reads as TGCGCCAGCAGCCCCGAGGGACTTGGCGGGGAGACCCAGTACTTC.

The chain joins TRBV28 to TRBJ1-4; D is unresolved. CDR3 size: 14 residues. Trimming cost V 3 bases and J 3 bases, with 8 bases left between them. Germline values: CDR1 MDHEN, CDR2 SYDVKM. The CDR3 region has the DNA TGTGCCAGCAGTTTTGTCGAGGCTAATGAAAAACTGTTTTTT. It codes for CASSFVEANEKLFF.

There are many counts of this clone. This chain connects TRBV7-9 to TRBJ1-2, with a tentative D call TRBD1 (6 bases). The length of the CDR3 is 14 residues. Germline CDR1 and CDR2: SEHNR and FQNEAQ (reference sequence). Trimming took off 5 bases at V and 4 bases at J, with 14 bases between the two ends. CDR3 bases: TGTGCCAGCAGCCTCGGGGGGCACATCTATGGCTACACCTTC. Amino acid sequence: CASSLGGHIYGYTF.

The gene calls are TRBV4-1 and TRBJ2-7, with TRBD1 matching 7 bases. The germline V gene encodes CDR1 MGHRA and CDR2 YSYEKL. V lost 0 bases, J lost 1 base, and 6 bases stayed unmatched. This CDR3 region has 16 residues. The CDR3 is CASSQDPDRQSYEQYF. CDR3 nucleotide sequence: TGCGCCAGCAGCCAAGATCCGGACAGGCAGTCCTACGAGCAGTACTTC.

This clone was found a few times. In DNA form, the CDR3 reads TGCGCCAGCAGCTTGTTGGGAGTGGTGGCTAACACCGGGGAGCTGTTTTTT. This codes for CASSLLGVVANTGELFF. The chain joins TRBV5-1 to TRBJ2-2; a possible D gene is TRBD2 (5 bases). The CDR3 is 17 amino acids. The ends were cut back, 1 base at V and 2 bases at J, with 15 bases in the middle. Per germline, CDR1 SGHRS and CDR2 YFSETQ.

V gene TRBV7-9 combines with J gene TRBJ1-5; the match to TRBD1 covers 11 bases. CDR1 and CDR2 from the germline V gene are SEHNR and FQNEAQ (reference sequence). Trimming at V came to 5 bases and at J to 4 bases, leaving 13 bases not matched to a gene. The CDR3 length is 18 residues. The CDR3 DNA is TGTGCCAGCAGCCTAAGGACAGGGGGCGATTATTGGAATCAGCCCCAGCATTTT. Protein: CASSLRTGGDYWNQPQHF. The whole variable domain, filled in from reference TRBV7-9 and TRBJ1-5, reads DTGVSQNPRHKITKRGQNVTFRCDPISEHNRLYWYRQTLGQGPEFLTYFQNEAQLEKSRLLSDRFSAERPKGSFSTLEIQRTEQGDSAMYLCASSLRTGGDYWNQPQHFGDGTRLSIL.

The genes are TRBV15 and TRBJ1-1; no clear D gene. This CDR3 has 14 amino acids. Deletions cut 0 bases from V and 8 bases from J, with 13 bases between. The germline V gene encodes CDR1 LNHNV and CDR2 YYDKDF (reference sequence). The DNA of the CDR3 is TGTGCCACCAGCAGAGAAGTGGGCATTGGCGAAGCTTTCTTT. Its translation is CATSREVGIGEAFF.